This section outlines one T cell receptor beta chain sequence together with its context. The antigen remains unidentified. Via MiXCR, TCRdb re-called the 5' RACE reads, giving one row per CDR3 protein. The sample lists some 300,000 distinct CDR3 sequences; approximately 13% were seen once. This record comes from a study of identical twins. General study points: Part of the zero-insertion signal could reflect confounding by invariant MAIT and iNKT cells. Out-of-frame alpha sequences shared by twins showed excess low generation probability.

These data were likewise used in another study, on yellow fever vaccine responses in identical twins.

The sequenced sample was CD8+ T cells sorted from blood. This sequence originates from a woman younger than 35 in good health.

The CDR3 nucleotides read TGTGCCAGCAGGCTAGACAGGGGGCCTACCCCCTCCTACAATGAGCAGTTCTTC. The encoded protein is CASRLDRGPTPSYNEQFF. The rearrangement joins TRBV28 to TRBJ2-1, with 10 bases aligning to TRBD1. Germline V lookup: CDR1 MDHEN, CDR2 SYDVKM. Trimming at V came to 6 bases and at J to 0 bases, leaving 11 bases not matched to a gene. This CDR3 spans 18 amino acids.